These 29 T cell receptor beta chains came from one sample sequenced in a study of cytomegalovirus exposure and HLA in healthy donors. Researchers ran the PCR with 60 Vbeta and 13 Jbeta primers. TCRdb's table, derived via immunoSEQ multiplex PCR, lists solely in-frame clones and lacks some. The sample lists some 180,000 clones, 70% to 90% seen once, with about 2.5% in the top ten. The material sequenced was PBMCs. The receptors here all came from a woman aged 45-60 years in good health and CMV-seronegative.

This clone was observed a single time. This sequence joins TRBV28 and TRBJ2-2; no definite D call. Germline assignment: CDR1 MDHEN and CDR2 SYDVKM. The V end was cut by 4 bases, the J end by 5 bases, with 8 bases between. This CDR3 has 13 amino acids. The CDR3 nucleotides are TGTGCCAGCAGTTACGAGGTAACCGGGGAGCTGTTTTTT. This translates into CASSYEVTGELFF.

The rearrangement links TRBV6-1 to TRBJ2-1; D unclear. Trimming shortened V by 3 bases and J by 9 bases, and 15 bases separated the two germline ends. Germline-derived CDR1 and CDR2 are MNHNS and SASEGT. The CDR3 loop spans 14 amino acids. CDR3 in amino acids: CASSESRILLEQFF. The CDR3 bases are TGTGCCAGCAGTGAGTCGAGGATCCTCCTTGAGCAGTTCTTC.

The genes are TRBV28 and TRBJ2-7, with D tentatively TRBD1 (5 bases). V lost 7 bases and J 0 bases, leaving 13 bases between the germline ends. The CDR3 extends over 14 amino acids. Germline lookup yields CDR1 MDHEN and CDR2 SYDVKM. In DNA form, the CDR3 reads TGTGCCAGCAAAGGGGCAGGTTTCTCCTACGAGCAGTACTTC. Amino acid sequence: CASKGAGFSYEQYF.

The rearrangement links TRBV11-3 to TRBJ2-1; tentatively, D is TRBD2 (5 bases). V was shortened by 1 base and J by 8 bases, with 12 bases between the two germline ends. This CDR3 comprises 14 residues. Per germline, CDR1 SGHNT and CDR2 YENEEA. The chain's CDR3 is CASSLGRGADEQFF. CDR3 nucleotides: TGTGCCAGCAGCTTAGGACGGGGAGCAGATGAGCAGTTCTTC.

This clone was seen a single time. The chain recombines TRBV25-1 with TRBJ1-5; possible D gene TRBD1, 5 bases. V lost 3 bases, J lost 1 base, and 10 bases lay in between. CDR1 and CDR2 from the germline V gene are MGHDK and SYGVNS. This CDR3 has 15 amino acids. The CDR3 reads CASSDGGGSNQPQHF. The CDR3 nucleotides read TGTGCCAGCAGTGACGGGGGAGGGAGCAATCAGCCCCAGCATTTT.

V usage is TRBV28 and J usage is TRBJ2-5; 10 bases align to TRBD1. The germline V gene encodes CDR1 MDHEN and CDR2 SYDVKM. There are 16 residues in the CDR3. With V trimmed by 3 bases and J by 5 bases, 9 bases remained unmatched. The CDR3: CASSLTDRGRVETQYF. CDR3 in DNA: TGTGCCAGCAGTTTGACCGACAGGGGGCGCGTGGAGACCCAGTACTTC.

This clone has just a few counts. CDR3 DNA: TGTGCCACCAGCAGAACCTCTAGCGGGAGGGCCCGGGCCGGGGAGCTGTTTTTT. Translation gives CATSRTSSGRARAGELFF. This chain joins TRBV15 and TRBJ2-2; TRBD2 aligns across 12 bases. V was clipped by 2 bases and J by 6 bases; unmatched bases: 10. The CDR3 consists of 18 residues. Germline assignment: CDR1 LNHNV and CDR2 YYDKDF (reference sequence).

The chain joins TRBV4-2 to TRBJ1-1; D is uncertain. The germline V and J ends were trimmed by 2 bases and 1 base, with 5 bases remaining between them. This CDR3 spans 13 amino acids. CDR1 and CDR2 from the germline V gene are LGHNA and YNFKEQ. CDR3 coding DNA: TGTGCCAGCAGCCAACAGAAGAACACTGAAGCTTTCTTT. It yields the protein CASSQQKNTEAFF.

The CDR3 region has the DNA TGTGCCAGCAGCTTAGTCAGGGGAGTCGGGGAGCTGTTTTTT. It specifies CASSLVRGVGELFF. J is TRBJ2-2 and V is TRBV11-2, with a weak D call TRBD1 (6 bases). Trimming removed 1 base at V and 7 bases at J, with 10 bases between. The V gene's germline CDR1 is SGHAT and CDR2 FQNNGV. The CDR3 is 14 residues long.

The chain recombines TRBV19 with TRBJ1-1; D gene ambiguous. Germline CDR1 reads LNHDA; CDR2 reads SQIVND (reference sequence). V lost 7 bases and J lost 2, with 8 bases in between. CDR3 length equals 12 residues. CDR3: CASTPGNTEAFF. The CDR3 bases are TGTGCCAGTACGCCAGGAAACACTGAAGCTTTCTTT.

The genes are TRBV19 and TRBJ2-7; TRBD1 matches 9 bases. Germline CDR1 reads LNHDA; CDR2 reads SQIVND (reference sequence). The junction had 8 bases not matched to a gene; V was cut back by 2 bases and J by 3 bases. The CDR3 is 16 residues long. For the CDR3, the DNA is TGTGCCAGTAGTATAAGGACAGGGGTTACCGGCTACGAGCAGTACTTC. Amino acid sequence: CASSIRTGVTGYEQYF. Complete variable domain (other parts from reference TRBV19 and TRBJ2-7): DGGITQSPKYLFRKEGQNVTLSCEQNLNHDAMYWYRQDPGQGLRLIYYSQIVNDFQKGDIAEGYSVSREKKESFPLTVTSAQKNPTAFYLCASSIRTGVTGYEQYFGPGTRLTVT.

This chain joins TRBV4-2 and TRBJ2-7, with D hard to call. Germline CDR1 LGHNA, CDR2 YNFKEQ. V shed 2 bases and J shed 7 bases, with 9 bases lying between them. The CDR3 length is 12 residues. The DNA for the CDR3 is TGTGCCAGCAGCCAATCCCCGGAGGAGCAGTACTTC. Protein: CASSQSPEEQYF.

This chain joins TRBV28 and TRBJ2-1; D is perhaps TRBD2 (6 bases). V shed 6 bases and J shed 2 bases, with 14 bases lying between them. CDR3 length equals 15 residues. The germline gives CDR1 MDHEN, CDR2 SYDVKM. The CDR3 here is CASRKSGSTYNEQFF. The CDR3 nucleotides read TGTGCCAGCAGAAAGAGCGGGTCAACCTACAATGAGCAGTTCTTC.

CDR3 in amino acids: CASSRRQTTDTQYF. The CDR3 bases are TGTGCCAGCAGCCGAAGACAGACCACAGATACGCAGTATTTT. The chain joins TRBV11-2 to TRBJ2-3; tentatively, D is TRBD1 (5 bases). Germline CDR1 reads SGHAT; CDR2 reads FQNNGV. V was shortened by 5 bases and J by 2 bases, with 11 bases between the two germline ends. The CDR3 is 14 residues long.

A few counts support this clone. This chain links TRBV5-6 with TRBJ2-5; D is perhaps TRBD2 (5 bases). The DNA end is a closer match to TRBJ2-7, so the J assignment may be wrong. Germline V CDR1 and CDR2: SGHDT, YYEEEE. The CDR3 has 16 residues. The CDR3 region has the DNA TGTGCCAGCAGCTTGCTGCTTTTTGGGAGCTCCTACGAGCAGTACTTC. The encoded protein is CASSLLLFGSSYEQYF.

The V and J genes are TRBV7-9 and TRBJ1-5; the D is unclear. Trimming removed 5 bases from V and 6 bases from J, with 11 bases in between. The CDR3 covers 13 residues. Germline loops: CDR1 SEHNR, CDR2 FQNEAQ (reference sequence). The CDR3 nucleotides are TGTGCCAGCAGCCCGAGGGATACTCAGCCCCAGCATTTT. It codes for CASSPRDTQPQHF.

The sample holds many counts of this clone. V gene TRBV11-2 combines with J gene TRBJ2-3; 8 bases match TRBD2. Germline V gene sequence: CDR1 SGHAT, CDR2 FQNNGV. The CDR3 is 15 residues long. V shed 5 bases, J shed 1 base, and the junction held 5 bases outside the gene matches. CDR3 sequence (DNA): TGTGCCAGCAGCCCTTCGCGGGAGGGCACAGATACGCAGTATTTT. It codes for CASSPSREGTDTQYF.

The sample holds one count of this clone. The gene calls are TRBV5-8 and TRBJ2-1; the match to TRBD2 covers 14 bases. V lost 0 bases to trimming and J lost 9 bases; unmatched junction nucleotides: 5. Germline V gives CDR1 SGHTS, CDR2 YDEGEE. The CDR3 has 16 residues. CDR3 in DNA: TGTGCCAGCAGCTTGGCTGGGACTAGCGGGAGACGTGAGCAGTTCTTC. Protein: CASSLAGTSGRREQFF.

The chain uses TRBV5-5 and TRBJ2-7, with D perhaps TRBD2 (6 bases). CDR1 is SGHKS and CDR2 is YYEKEE in the germline V gene (reference sequence). The CDR3 runs 13 residues. With 4 bases removed from V and 5 bases from J, the gap between germline ends came to 13 bases. The CDR3 nucleotides are TGTGCCAGCAGCCCGACTAGGCGTCACGAGCAGTACTTC. Residues: CASSPTRRHEQYF. The full variable domain, its missing parts supplied by reference TRBV5-5 and TRBJ2-7, is DAGVTQSPTHLIKTRGQQVTLRCSPISGHKSVSWYQQVLGQGPQFIFQYYEKEERGRGNFPDRFSARQFPNYSSELNVNALLLGDSALYLCASSPTRRHEQYFGPGTRLTVT.

This clone was counted once. The rearrangement uses TRBV28 and TRBJ2-1; tentatively, D is TRBD2 (6 bases). Per the germline V gene, CDR1 is MDHEN and CDR2 is SYDVKM. The CDR3 has 14 residues. The ends were cut back, 3 bases at V and 8 bases at J, with 14 bases in the middle. CDR3 sequence reads: CASSFGTPLDEQFF. DNA for the CDR3: TGTGCCAGCAGTTTTGGGACTCCTTTAGATGAGCAGTTCTTC.

The chain couples TRBV10-2 to TRBJ1-2; D is uncertain. Germline V gene lookup returns CDR1 WSHSY and CDR2 SAAADI. Trimming pared 0 bases from V and 8 bases from J, leaving 7 bases between. This CDR3 comprises 12 residues. The CDR3 coding sequence is TGCGCCAGCAGTGAGTCGAGCGACGGCTACACCTTC. The encoded protein is CASSESSDGYTF.

The chain uses TRBV6-5 and TRBJ2-7, with 13 bases lining up with TRBD2. Trimming at V came to 4 bases and at J to 6 bases, leaving 6 bases not matched to a gene. The CDR3 is 15 amino acids. The germline gives CDR1 MNHEY, CDR2 SVGAGI. Here the CDR3 reads CASSLLAGGPGEQYF. The CDR3 DNA reads TGTGCCAGCAGTTTACTAGCGGGAGGGCCAGGCGAGCAGTACTTC.

The J gene is TRBJ2-5, the V gene TRBV29-1, with 11 bases that match TRBD2. J gave up 5 bases and V 7 bases, and 6 bases lay outside the gene matches. There are 13 residues in the CDR3. Germline CDR1 reads SQVTM; CDR2 reads ANQGSEA. CDR3: CSATSGSGETQYF. The CDR3 DNA reads as TGCAGCGCCACTAGCGGGAGTGGTGAGACCCAGTACTTC.

This clone has a single count. The chain carries TRBV28 and TRBJ2-7; a possible D gene is TRBD1 (5 bases). The CDR3 has 15 residues. V shed 2 bases and J shed 0 bases, with 11 bases lying between them. Germline V gene sequence: CDR1 MDHEN, CDR2 SYDVKM. The CDR3 sequence: CASSLGQPSSYEQYF. The CDR3 nucleotides are TGTGCCAGCAGTTTAGGACAACCGAGCTCCTACGAGCAGTACTTC.

This chain links TRBV19 with TRBJ1-1, with no clear D. V dropped 9 bases and J dropped 1 base, with 15 bases sitting between them. The CDR3 consists of 14 residues. The germline V gene has CDR1 LNHDA and CDR2 SQIVND (reference sequence). The CDR3 sequence is CASKYSVGNTEAFF. CDR3 DNA: TGTGCCAGCAAATACTCGGTTGGGAACACTGAAGCTTTCTTT.

The chain joins TRBV19 to TRBJ2-1; 12 positions agree with TRBD1. This CDR3 spans 16 amino acids. Germline trimming cut 5 bases from V and 5 bases from J; bases unmatched to any gene: 7. Germline loops: CDR1 LNHDA, CDR2 SQIVND (reference sequence). The CDR3 protein is CASSSPGTGGHNEQFF. Here the CDR3 DNA reads TGTGCCAGTAGTTCCCCCGGGACAGGGGGCCACAATGAGCAGTTCTTC.

This chain joins TRBV7-8 and TRBJ1-2; possible D gene TRBD1, 5 bases. From germline, CDR1 is SGHVS and CDR2 FQNEAQ. V gave up 5 bases and J gave up 8 bases, with 18 bases separating them. This CDR3 region has 14 residues. The DNA for the CDR3 is TGTGCCAGCAGCGCGGGGACGGGCGATAGGGGCTACACCTTC. Its translation is CASSAGTGDRGYTF.

This clone was found once. The chain uses TRBV10-3 and TRBJ1-5, with 7 bases aligning to TRBD1. The ends lost 10 bases at V and 3 bases at J; junction bases unmatched: 6. The CDR3 has 13 amino acids. The V gene's germline CDR1 is ENHRY and CDR2 SYGVKD. The CDR3 nucleotides read TGTGCCACCGGGACAGACTTCAATCAGCCCCAGCATTTT. Translation: CATGTDFNQPQHF.

The V and J genes are TRBV5-6 and TRBJ2-7; 11 positions match TRBD1. This CDR3 is built from 15 residues. The junction had 6 bases not matched to a gene; V was cut back by 4 bases and J by 3 bases. The germline CDR1 and CDR2 sequences are SGHDT and YYEEEE. Written as DNA, the CDR3 is TGTGCCAGCAGCCCACGGACAGGGGGCATCTACGAGCAGTACTTC. Its protein product is CASSPRTGGIYEQYF.